The subject of this entry is one T cell receptor (beta chain). As yet, its antigen is unknown. This sample was included in a study of cytomegalovirus exposure and HLA in healthy donors. Study-level background: The same platform used for the 666 first-cohort repertoires was also used for the 90 to 150 validation repertoires, as a later analysis reported. Points from the study as a whole: That first-cohort TCR clusters tended to co-occur in the roughly 130 validation repertoires was found in a later analysis.

The repertoire was sequenced with immunoSEQ multiplex PCR; TCRdb's copy has only in-frame clones and lacks some. The repertoire consists of fewer than 200,000 clones, with about 89% occurring once and the leading ten covering 6% to 8.5%. CDR1 is MNHEY, CDR2 SVGAGI, per germline. The CDR3 runs to 16 residues. V was trimmed by 2 bases and J by 10 bases, leaving 21 bases between them. The sequence was obtained from a man aged 25 to 45 in good health and CMV-seropositive. J is TRBJ2-1 and V is TRBV6-5, with D hard to call. Sequencing used PBMCs. The CDR3 loop is CASSYTDTKGIREQFF. CDR3 bases: TGTGCCAGCAGTTACACTGACACAAAGGGAATAAGGGAGCAGTTCTTC.